This TCR beta chain comes out of a study of somatic mutations in cytotoxic T cells in rheumatoid arthritis. General study points: An age-related increase in CD8+ clonality was seen in rheumatoid arthritis patients but not in healthy controls.

TCRdb's copy holds only in-frame clones and misses some; the assay was immunoSEQ multiplex PCR. The sample comprises under 25,000 clones, around 84% of which are singletons, and 5.5% to 8% rests with the top ten. The germline V gene encodes CDR1 KGHSH and CDR2 LQKENI. Trimming cost V 3 bases and J 2 bases, with 7 bases left between them. The CDR3 loop spans 13 amino acids. Points on this clone: Its antigen remains unknown.

The sequenced sample consisted of CD8+ T cells sorted from blood. The rearrangement uses TRBV18 and TRBJ1-1; D ambiguous. This sequence was found in a woman aged 40 to 55 with rheumatoid arthritis. CDR3 residues: CASSPGQNTEAFF. The CDR3 DNA follows: TGTGCCAGCTCACCGGGCCAAAACACTGAAGCTTTCTTT.